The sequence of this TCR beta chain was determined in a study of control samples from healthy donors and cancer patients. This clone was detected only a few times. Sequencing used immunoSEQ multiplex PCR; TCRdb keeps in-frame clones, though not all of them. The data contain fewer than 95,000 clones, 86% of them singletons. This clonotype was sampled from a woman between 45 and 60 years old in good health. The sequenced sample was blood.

CDR3 nucleotide sequence: TGCGCCAGCAGCCAAGAGGCGGGGTCCCAGTTCTTC. Protein: CASSQEAGSQFF. The chain links TRBV4-3 to TRBJ2-1; TRBD2 might be the D (6 bases). This CDR3 comprises 12 residues. Germline V gene data show CDR1 as LGHNA and CDR2 as YSLEER. The ends were cut back, 0 bases at V and 13 bases at J, with 10 bases in the middle.